The T cell receptor beta chain under discussion was sequenced for a study of T cells in localized non-small cell lung cancer. Findings and limits, study-wide: Sequencing covered just one tumor region, so heterogeneity cannot be ruled out. Of the top 100 tumor clones, median around 60 were in adjacent lung, 25 to 35 among its top 100. Higher T cell density in the blood was associated with longer overall survival, whereas higher adjacent-lung clonality associated with shorter survival.

V lost 7 bases and J lost 7; bases outside the gene matches: 4. Germline lookup yields CDR1 SGHRS and CDR2 YFSETQ. This CDR3 comprises 12 residues. Some clones are missing from TCRdb's copy, which holds only in-frame ones; the method was immunoSEQ multiplex PCR. The sample includes about 130,000 clones, around 92% of them seen just once. A remark on this clone: The antigen is undetermined.

This clonotype was sampled from a female donor older than 55 with stage I lung adenocarcinoma. The chain is built from TRBV5-1 and TRBJ2-2; 7 bases are shared with TRBD1. The sequencing used peripheral blood, collected before any cancer treatment. CDR3 DNA: TGCGCCAGCCACAGGGGCAGCGGGGAGCTGTTTTTT. Amino acids: CASHRGSGELFF.